A selection of T cell receptor beta chains follows, all from one sample in a study of shared clonotypes between healthy human individuals. TCRdb keeps only in-frame clones here, not all; method: immunoSEQ multiplex PCR. Seen here are about 2.3 million clones, 85% to 95% observed once, and the top ten hold about 0.36%. Sequenced material: naive CD4+ T cells from PBMCs. Every receptor here comes from a man aged 18 to 30 in good health. Some clones in this sample may be carry-over from other donors' samples. The CDR3 runs from the conserved cysteine through the conserved F or W. D genes are given only for firm matches.

d_gene: NA; j_gene: TRBJ2-1; v_gene: TRBV18; CDR3aa: CASSPGGSEFF
d_gene: NA; j_gene: TRBJ1-2; v_gene: TRBV10-3; CDR3aa: CAISGPEANYGYTF
d_gene: TRBD2; j_gene: TRBJ2-2; v_gene: TRBV18; CDR3aa: CASSPYTLAGNTGELFF
d_gene: NA; j_gene: TRBJ2-2; v_gene: TRBV19; CDR3aa: CASSADLMGLNTGELFF
d_gene: NA; j_gene: TRBJ2-5; v_gene: TRBV4-3; CDR3aa: CASSQYYQAWETQYF
d_gene: NA; j_gene: TRBJ2-5; v_gene: TRBV9; CDR3aa: CASSVDPRGETQYF
d_gene: TRBD2; j_gene: TRBJ2-3; v_gene: TRBV28; CDR3aa: CASGWAGADTQYF
d_gene: TRBD1; j_gene: TRBJ2-3; v_gene: TRBV5-1; CDR3aa: CASSLAGGSTDTQYF
d_gene: NA; j_gene: TRBJ2-3; v_gene: TRBV5-1; CDR3aa: CASGTGSTDTQYF
d_gene: TRBD2; j_gene: TRBJ2-3; v_gene: TRBV19; CDR3aa: CASSIASGSTDTQYF
d_gene: NA; j_gene: TRBJ2-5; v_gene: TRBV11-1; CDR3aa: CASSSRDRRPQETQYF
d_gene: TRBD2; j_gene: TRBJ2-2; v_gene: TRBV28; CDR3aa: CASRGTGGRAGDTGELFF
d_gene: NA; j_gene: TRBJ1-1; v_gene: TRBV5-1; CDR3aa: CASSGTAGTTRAFF
d_gene: TRBD2; j_gene: TRBJ2-7; v_gene: TRBV6-1; CDR3aa: CASRTSGSDEQYF
d_gene: TRBD1; j_gene: TRBJ1-1; v_gene: TRBV28; CDR3aa: CASRDRGMMNTEAFF
d_gene: NA; j_gene: TRBJ2-3; v_gene: TRBV18; CDR3aa: CASSPGIVFTDTQYF
d_gene: NA; j_gene: TRBJ1-1; v_gene: TRBV2; CDR3aa: CASRDRVDGAFF
d_gene: TRBD1; j_gene: TRBJ2-2; v_gene: TRBV27; CDR3aa: CASSLSRGRLVGELFF
d_gene: NA; j_gene: TRBJ2-1; v_gene: TRBV28; CDR3aa: CASGPMLGFSYNEQFF
d_gene: TRBD1; j_gene: TRBJ2-7; v_gene: TRBV5-1; CDR3aa: CASSLVRGNEQYF
d_gene: NA; j_gene: NA; v_gene: TRBV11-2; CDR3aa: CASSLALKWGRRSYEQYF
d_gene: NA; j_gene: TRBJ1-5; v_gene: TRBV2; CDR3aa: CASTSGNQPQHF
d_gene: TRBD1; j_gene: TRBJ2-7; v_gene: TRBV5-1; CDR3aa: CASSFSTGAVGEQYF